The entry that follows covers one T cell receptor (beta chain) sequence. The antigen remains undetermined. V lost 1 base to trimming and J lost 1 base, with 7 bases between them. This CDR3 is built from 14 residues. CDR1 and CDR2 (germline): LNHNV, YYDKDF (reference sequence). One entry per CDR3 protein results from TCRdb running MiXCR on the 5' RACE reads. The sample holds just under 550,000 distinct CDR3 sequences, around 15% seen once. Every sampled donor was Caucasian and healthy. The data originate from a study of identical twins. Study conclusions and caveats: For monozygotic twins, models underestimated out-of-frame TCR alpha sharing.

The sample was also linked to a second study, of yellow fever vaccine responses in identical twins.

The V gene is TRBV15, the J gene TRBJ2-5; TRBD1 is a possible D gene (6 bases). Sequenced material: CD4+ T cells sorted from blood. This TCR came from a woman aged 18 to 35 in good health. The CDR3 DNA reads TGTGCCACCAGCAGAGGACAGGTCCAAGAGACCCAGTACTTC. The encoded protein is CATSRGQVQETQYF. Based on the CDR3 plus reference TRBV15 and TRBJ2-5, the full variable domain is DAMVIQNPRYQVTQFGKPVTLSCSQTLNHNVMYWYQQKSSQAPKLLFHYYDKDFNNEADTPDNFQSRRPNTSFCFLDIRSPGLGDTAMYLCATSRGQVQETQYFGPGTRLLVL.